This is a list of T cell receptor beta chains from one sample in a study of CD8+ T cells in alopecia areata. The repertoire was sequenced with immunoSEQ multiplex PCR; TCRdb's copy has only in-frame clones and lacks some. The profile covers some 170,000 clones, with approximately 59% appearing a single time and around 15% taken by the ten largest. Here the sequenced sample was CD4+ T cells sorted from blood, taken at approximately week 61, from a patient treated with tofacitinib. These receptors were obtained from a human donor with alopecia areata. CDR3s include the opening cysteine and the closing phenylalanine or tryptophan. The D gene is left open where the match is weak. For some rows the clone size is stated as once, few or many, or as a class when expanded; others skip it.

TRBJ2-5 | TRBV29-1 | once | - | TGCAGCGTTAGCGGTTCGTACCAAGAGACCCAGTACTTC | CSVSGSYQETQYF
TRBJ2-1 | TRBV5-6 | few | - | TGTGCCAGCAGCCTCCCATACAATGAGCAGTTCTTC | CASSLPYNEQFF
TRBJ1-1 | TRBV27 | - | - | TGTGCCAGCAGTTCCCTCGCTATGGGGCCGAACACTGAAGCTTTCTTT | CASSSLAMGPNTEAFF
TRBJ2-1 | TRBV5-4 | - | - | TGTGCCACCCACAAAAGGGACTTAAGCTCCTACAATGAGCAGTTCTTC | CATHKRDLSSYNEQFF
TRBJ2-7 | TRBV6-1 | - | - | TGTGCCAGCAGTGAACGGGGCTACGAGCAGTACTTC | CASSERGYEQYF
TRBJ2-1 | TRBV10-3 | few | TRBD2 | TGTGCCATCGGGACTAGCGGGGAACAAGAGCAGTTCTTC | CAIGTSGEQEQFF
TRBJ1-4 | TRBV7-2 | - | TRBD1 | TGTGCCAGCAGCTTACCAGGGACAGGTCAAGAAAAACTGTTTTTT | CASSLPGTGQEKLFF
TRBJ1-2 | TRBV5-6 | - | - | TGTGCCAGCAGCGGCGGCAACGTTAACTATGGCTACACCTTC | CASSGGNVNYGYTF
TRBJ2-7 | TRBV6-6 | many | - | TGTGCCAGCAGTTACTCTGTAGGATCCTACGAGCAGTACTTC | CASSYSVGSYEQYF
TRBJ1-2 | TRBV19 | once | - | TGTGCCAGTAGTATAGTTCGACAGAATGGCTACACCTTC | CASSIVRQNGYTF
TRBJ1-2 | TRBV29-1 | - | TRBD1 | TGCAGCGTTGATACCCGTGGGACAGGGAACTATGGCTACACCTTC | CSVDTRGTGNYGYTF
TRBJ2-7 | TRBV29-1 | few | - | TGCAGCGTGAGGACCGATACCTACGAGCAGTACTTC | CSVRTDTYEQYF
TRBJ2-3 | TRBV15 | - | - | TGTGCCACCAGCAGGCCCCAGGGAAGAAAGTATTTT | CATSRPQGRKYF
TRBJ1-5 | TRBV30 | - | TRBD1 | TGTGCCTGTTCTCAGGGGGCGAATCAGCCCCAGCATTTT | CACSQGANQPQHF
TRBJ1-1 | TRBV15 | - | TRBD1 | TGTGCCACCAGCAGCCGACAGGGCCTGAACACTGAAGCTTTCTTT | CATSSRQGLNTEAFF
TRBJ1-1 | TRBV5-1 | few | - | TGCGCCAGCAGCTTGGTCGCGGGGAACACTGAAGCTTTCTTT | CASSLVAGNTEAFF
TRBJ2-1 | TRBV6-5 | - | - | TGTGCCAGCAACAAACATGGGATCAATGAGCAGTTCTTC | CASNKHGINEQFF
TRBJ2-7 | TRBV5-5 | - | - | TGTGCCAGCAGCGAACCGGGGGAGCAGTACTTC | CASSEPGEQYF
TRBJ2-2 | TRBV14 | few | TRBD1 | TGTGCCAGCAGCCGACAGGGGCCAACGAACACCGGGGAGCTGTTTTTT | CASSRQGPTNTGELFF
TRBJ1-2 | TRBV23-1 | many | - | TGCGCCAGCAGTCAACCAGGACTGATCTATGGCTACACCTTC | CASSQPGLIYGYTF
TRBJ2-5 | TRBV7-8 | few | - | TGTGCCAGCAGCCGGAGACAAGCCCCCCCACAAGAGACCCAGTACTTC | CASSRRQAPPQETQYF
TRBJ2-1 | TRBV15 | - | - | TGTGCCACCAGCAGAAGGCTACCCGAACACAATGAGCAGTTCTTC | CATSRRLPEHNEQFF
TRBJ1-6 | TRBV6-5 | - | - | TGTGCCAGCACCACAACGGGGGGAGGGAATTCACCCCTCCACTTT | CASTTTGGGNSPLHF
TRBJ1-5 | TRBV6-5 | - | - | TGTGCCAGCAGTTACTCGGTTGCAGGGAATCAGCCCCAGCATTTT | CASSYSVAGNQPQHF
TRBJ2-3 | TRBV7-3 | few | - | TGTGCCAGCAGCTTAACAGGGCGAGATACGCAGTATTTT | CASSLTGRDTQYF
TRBJ1-4 | TRBV15 | - | - | TGTGCCACCAGCAGAGATGGGGAGTCAAATGAAAAACTGTTTTTT | CATSRDGESNEKLFF
TRBJ2-7 | TRBV10-3 | - | TRBD2 | TGTGCCATCATGGCCTACGGGGGGGACAACGAGCAGTACTTC | CAIMAYGGDNEQYF
TRBJ1-4 | TRBV6-1 | - | - | TGTGCCAGCAGTCATGACAGGTTCGGGGAAAAACTGTTTTTT | CASSHDRFGEKLFF
TRBJ1-6 | TRBV10-3 | - | - | TGTGCCATCACAGGAACCCAAAATTCACCCCTCCACTTT | CAITGTQNSPLHF
TRBJ1-1 | TRBV27 | few | TRBD1 | TGTGCCAGCAGTTTTGACAGGGATATGAACACTGAAGCTTTCTTT | CASSFDRDMNTEAFF
TRBJ1-5 | TRBV6-6 | few | - | TGTGCCAGCAGTTACGGGTCCCAGCCCCAGCATTTT | CASSYGSQPQHF
TRBJ1-5 | TRBV6-1 | - | - | TGTGCCAGCAGTGAGCGAGCAGGGACTCAGCCCCAGCATTTT | CASSERAGTQPQHF